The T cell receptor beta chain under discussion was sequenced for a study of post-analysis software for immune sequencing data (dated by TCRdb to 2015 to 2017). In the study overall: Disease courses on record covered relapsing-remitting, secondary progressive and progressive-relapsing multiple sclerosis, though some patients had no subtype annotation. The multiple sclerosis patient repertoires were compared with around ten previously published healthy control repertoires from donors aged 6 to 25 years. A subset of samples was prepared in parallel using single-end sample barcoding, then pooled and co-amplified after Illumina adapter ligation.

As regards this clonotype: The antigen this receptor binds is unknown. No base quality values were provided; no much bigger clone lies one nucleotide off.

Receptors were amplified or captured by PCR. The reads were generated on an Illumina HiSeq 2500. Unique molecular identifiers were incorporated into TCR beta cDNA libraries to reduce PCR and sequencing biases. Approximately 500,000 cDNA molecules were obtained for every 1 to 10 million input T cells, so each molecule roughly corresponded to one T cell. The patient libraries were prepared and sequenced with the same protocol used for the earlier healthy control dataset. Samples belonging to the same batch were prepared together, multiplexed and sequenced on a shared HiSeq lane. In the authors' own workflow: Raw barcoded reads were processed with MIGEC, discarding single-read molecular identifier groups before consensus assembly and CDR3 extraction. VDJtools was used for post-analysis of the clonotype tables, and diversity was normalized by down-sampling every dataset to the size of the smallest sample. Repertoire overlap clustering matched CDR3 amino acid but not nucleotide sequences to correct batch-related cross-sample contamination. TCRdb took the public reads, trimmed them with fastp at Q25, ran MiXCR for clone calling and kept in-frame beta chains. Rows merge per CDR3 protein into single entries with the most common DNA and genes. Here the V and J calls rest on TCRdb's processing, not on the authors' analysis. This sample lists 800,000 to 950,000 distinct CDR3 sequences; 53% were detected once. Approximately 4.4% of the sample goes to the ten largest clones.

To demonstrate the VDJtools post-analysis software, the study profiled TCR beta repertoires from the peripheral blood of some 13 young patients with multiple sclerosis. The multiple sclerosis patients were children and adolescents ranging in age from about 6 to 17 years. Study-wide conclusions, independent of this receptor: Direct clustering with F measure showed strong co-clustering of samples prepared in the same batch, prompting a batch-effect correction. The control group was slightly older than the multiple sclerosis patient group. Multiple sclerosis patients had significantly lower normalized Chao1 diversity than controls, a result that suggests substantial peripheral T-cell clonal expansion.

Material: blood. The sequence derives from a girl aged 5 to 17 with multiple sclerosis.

CDR3 reads: CSVEGTTITGANVLTF. The base sequence is TGCAGCGTGGAGGGGACAACTATCACTGGGGCCAACGTCCTGACTTTC. Recombination joined TRBV29-1 with TRBJ2-6, with the D gene tentatively TRBD1 or TRBD2, based on 6 matching bases in each. Trimming takes 6 bases from V and 2 bases from J, and the germline ends sit 17 bases apart. From a lookup of the germline V gene, CDR1 and CDR2 are SQVTM and ANQGSEA. The CDR3 spans 16 residues, from the cysteine through the phenylalanine. The CDR3 DNA has 48 bases and is translated from base 1.